This T cell receptor beta chain came from a study of tumor-infiltrating lymphocytes in localized non-small cell lung cancer (TCRdb year 2021). Broadly, across the study: Patients whose samples were collected after neoadjuvant chemotherapy, as well as both smokers and never-smokers and several histologies, were included in the cohort. Each patient provided resected tumor tissue plus uninvolved lung tissue from the same patient, with the uninvolved lung tissue described as non-adjacent to the tumor. TCR sequencing was one of several integrated assays, alongside flow cytometry, multiplex immunofluorescence, RNA-seq, exome sequencing and proteomics, applied to the same patients. The overall ICON cohort comprised 150 surgical patients with localized non-small cell lung cancer whose tumors were resected. A total of 50 to 65 patients were included in the paired tumor versus uninvolved lung comparison of immunoSEQ T-cell fraction. Summary of the overall study and its limitations: Higher T cell infiltration in tumors than in uninvolved lung tissue was supported by TCRbeta sequencing, consistent with immunofluorescence CD3 counts. The TCR-derived T-cell fraction showed no difference between the flow cytometry-defined immunotypes IM1 (good prognosis) and IM2 (poor prognosis). Different pieces of the same tissue were used for different assays, so technical variation could not be separated from intratumor heterogeneity. Since assay coverage differed from patient to patient depending on how much tissue was available, TCR sequencing was done for only a subset of the cohort.

About this clone itself: Its antigen is still unknown. Per-base qualities were not stored, and no clone one base away is much larger.

ICON enrollment began in early 2016, and the last patient was enrolled in 2018. A subcohort of approximately 76 patients provided fresh tumor and matched uninvolved tissue for in-depth immune analyses, with TCR sequencing among those analyses. DNA isolated from bulk tissue, without cell sorting, was used for TCR sequencing. From its cysteine to its phenylalanine, the CDR3 spans 12 amino acids. Only the CDR3 part of the read is kept: 36 bases, read in frame from the first base. Trimming takes 1 base from V and 6 bases from J, and the germline ends sit 4 bases apart. For CDR1 and CDR2, the germline V gene lists SGHNT and YENEEA. The T-cell fraction in tumor and uninvolved lung tissue was provided by TCR sequencing with the immunoSEQ assay. As for how the authors treated the data: In the survival analysis, patients were divided into a high T-cell fraction group (upper tertile) and a low T-cell fraction group (lower two tertiles), and the two groups were compared using a log-rank test. A signed-rank test was used to check for differences in T-cell fraction between paired tumor and uninvolved lung. As stored in TCRdb, this immuneACCESS dataset retains in-frame rearrangements with V and J assigned. A fraction of the clones does not appear; measured against another copy, unresolved V genes explain less than half of the discrepancy, and the remainder lacks a known reason. The V and J calls and clone size come from that table; D and trimming were worked out from the DNA. The sample has 10,000 to 13,000 clones on record, 80% to 90% of them singletons. Over 7.5% of the sample is held by the ten biggest clonotypes.

Recombination linked TRBV11-3 to TRBJ1-5; confidence is insufficient to name the D gene. The TCR comes from a human donor with non-small cell lung cancer. Sequenced material: uninvolved lung tissue not adjacent to the tumor. CDR3 sequence: CASSLGGQPQHF. The sequenced DNA: TGTGCCAGCAGCTTAGGAGGTCAGCCCCAGCATTTT.